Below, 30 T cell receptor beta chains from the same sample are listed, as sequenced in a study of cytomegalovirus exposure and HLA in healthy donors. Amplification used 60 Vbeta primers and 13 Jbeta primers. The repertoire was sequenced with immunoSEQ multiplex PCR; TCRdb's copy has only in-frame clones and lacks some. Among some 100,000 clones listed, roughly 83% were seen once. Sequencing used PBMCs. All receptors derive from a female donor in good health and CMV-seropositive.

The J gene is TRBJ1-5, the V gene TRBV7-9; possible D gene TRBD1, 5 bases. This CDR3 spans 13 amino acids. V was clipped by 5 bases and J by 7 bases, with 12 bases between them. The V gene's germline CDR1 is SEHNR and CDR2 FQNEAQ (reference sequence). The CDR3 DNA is TGTGCCAGCAGCACCAGGGAGGGGCAGCCCCAGCATTTT. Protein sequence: CASSTREGQPQHF.

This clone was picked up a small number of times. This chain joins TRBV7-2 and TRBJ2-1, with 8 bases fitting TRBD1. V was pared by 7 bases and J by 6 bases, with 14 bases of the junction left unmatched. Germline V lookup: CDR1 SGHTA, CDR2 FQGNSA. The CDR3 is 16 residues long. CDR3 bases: TGTGCCAGCACCCACGGGCGTGGGACAGGCACCAATGAGCAGTTCTTC. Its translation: CASTHGRGTGTNEQFF.

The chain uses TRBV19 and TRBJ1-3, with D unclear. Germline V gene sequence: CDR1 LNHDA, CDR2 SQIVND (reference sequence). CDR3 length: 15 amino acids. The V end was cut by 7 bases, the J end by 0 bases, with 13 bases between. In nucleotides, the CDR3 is TGTGCCAGTACGACACCTACGAGCTCTGGAAACACCATATATTTT. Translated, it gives CASTTPTSSGNTIYF.

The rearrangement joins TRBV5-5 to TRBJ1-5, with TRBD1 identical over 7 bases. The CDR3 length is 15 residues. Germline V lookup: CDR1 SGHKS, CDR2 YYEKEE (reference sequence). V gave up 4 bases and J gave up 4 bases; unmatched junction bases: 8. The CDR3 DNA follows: TGTGCCAGCAGCCCCGACAGGGTTTGGAATCAGCCCCAGCATTTT. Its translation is CASSPDRVWNQPQHF.

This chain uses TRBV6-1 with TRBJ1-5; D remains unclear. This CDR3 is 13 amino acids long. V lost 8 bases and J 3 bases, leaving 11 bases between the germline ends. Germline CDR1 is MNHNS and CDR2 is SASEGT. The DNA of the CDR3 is TGTGCCAGCGGGAGGGCATCCAATCAGCCCCAGCATTTT. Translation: CASGRASNQPQHF.

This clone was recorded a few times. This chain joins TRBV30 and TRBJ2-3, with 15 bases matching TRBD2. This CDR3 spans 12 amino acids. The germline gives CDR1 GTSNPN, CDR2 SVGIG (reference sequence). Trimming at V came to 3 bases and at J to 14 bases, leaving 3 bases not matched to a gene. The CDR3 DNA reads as TGTGCCTGGAGCGGACTAGCGGGAGGGCGGTATTTT. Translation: CAWSGLAGGRYF. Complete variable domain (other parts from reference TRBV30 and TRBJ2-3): SQTIHQWPATLVQPVGSPLSLECTVEGTSNPNLYWYRQAAGRGLQLLFYSVGIGQISSEVPQNLSASRPQDRQFILSSKKLLLSDSGFYLCAWSGLAGGRYFGPGTRLTVL.

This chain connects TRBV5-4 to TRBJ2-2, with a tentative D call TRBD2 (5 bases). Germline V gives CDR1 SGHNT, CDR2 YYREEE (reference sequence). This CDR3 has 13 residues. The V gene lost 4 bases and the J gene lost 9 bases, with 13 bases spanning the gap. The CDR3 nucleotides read TGTGCCAGCAGCCCGGACTGGGAGCGGGAGCTGTTTTTT. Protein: CASSPDWERELFF.

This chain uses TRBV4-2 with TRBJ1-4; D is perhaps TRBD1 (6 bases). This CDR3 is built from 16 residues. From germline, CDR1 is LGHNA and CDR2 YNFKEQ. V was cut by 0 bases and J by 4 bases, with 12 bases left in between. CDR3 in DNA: TGTGCCAGCAGCCAAGATTGGGGGCGGGTTAATGAAAAACTGTTTTTT. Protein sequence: CASSQDWGRVNEKLFF.

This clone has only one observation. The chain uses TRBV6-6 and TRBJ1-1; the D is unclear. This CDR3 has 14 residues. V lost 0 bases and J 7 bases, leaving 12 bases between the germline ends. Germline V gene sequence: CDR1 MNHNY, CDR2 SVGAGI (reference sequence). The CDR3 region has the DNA TGTGCCAGCAGTTACTCGAGTGGGCGTAATGAAGCTTTCTTT. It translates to CASSYSSGRNEAFF.

CDR3: CASSQEAGQGAYEQYF. DNA for the CDR3: TGCGCCAGCAGCCAAGAAGCGGGCCAGGGGGCCTACGAGCAGTACTTC. The chain employs TRBV4-3 and TRBJ2-7; D might be TRBD1 (7 bases). V lost 0 bases and J 2 bases, leaving 14 bases between the germline ends. Germline V lookup: CDR1 LGHNA, CDR2 YSLEER. This CDR3 has 16 residues.

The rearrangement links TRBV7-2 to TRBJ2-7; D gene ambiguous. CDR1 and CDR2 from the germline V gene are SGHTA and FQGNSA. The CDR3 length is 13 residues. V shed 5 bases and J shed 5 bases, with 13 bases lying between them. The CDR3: CASSPEPRDEQYF. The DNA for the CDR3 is TGTGCCAGCAGCCCCGAGCCCCGTGACGAGCAGTACTTC.

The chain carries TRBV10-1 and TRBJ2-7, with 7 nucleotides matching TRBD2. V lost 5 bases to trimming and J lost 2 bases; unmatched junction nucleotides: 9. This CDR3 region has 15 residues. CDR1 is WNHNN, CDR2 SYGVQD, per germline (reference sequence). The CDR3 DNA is TGCGCCAGCAGTCCTGGGAGCGGGAACCCCTACGAGCAGTACTTC. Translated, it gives CASSPGSGNPYEQYF.

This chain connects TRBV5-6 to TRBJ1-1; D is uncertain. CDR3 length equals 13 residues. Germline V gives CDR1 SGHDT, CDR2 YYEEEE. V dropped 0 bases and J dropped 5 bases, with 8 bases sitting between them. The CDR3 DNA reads TGTGCCAGCAGCTTGGCCGAGGGAACTGAAGCTTTCTTT. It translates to CASSLAEGTEAFF.

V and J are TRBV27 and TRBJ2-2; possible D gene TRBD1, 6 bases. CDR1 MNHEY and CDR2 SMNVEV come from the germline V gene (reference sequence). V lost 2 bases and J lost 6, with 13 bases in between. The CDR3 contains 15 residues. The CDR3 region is CASSLRQDNPGELFF. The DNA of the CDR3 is TGTGCCAGCAGTTTAAGACAGGATAATCCCGGGGAGCTGTTTTTT.

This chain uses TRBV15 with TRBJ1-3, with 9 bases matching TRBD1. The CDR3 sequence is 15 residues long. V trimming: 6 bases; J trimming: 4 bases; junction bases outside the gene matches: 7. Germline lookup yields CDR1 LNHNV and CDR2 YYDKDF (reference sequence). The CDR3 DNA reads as TGTGCCACCAGGCCCGGGACAGGGAAAGGAAACACCATATATTTT. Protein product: CATRPGTGKGNTIYF.

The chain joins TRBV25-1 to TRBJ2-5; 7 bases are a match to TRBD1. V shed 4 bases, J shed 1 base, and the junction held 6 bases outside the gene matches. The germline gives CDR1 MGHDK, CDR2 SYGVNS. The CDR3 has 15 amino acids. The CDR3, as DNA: TGTGCCAGCAGTGGCAGGGACAGTTCCCAAGAGACCCAGTACTTC. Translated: CASSGRDSSQETQYF.

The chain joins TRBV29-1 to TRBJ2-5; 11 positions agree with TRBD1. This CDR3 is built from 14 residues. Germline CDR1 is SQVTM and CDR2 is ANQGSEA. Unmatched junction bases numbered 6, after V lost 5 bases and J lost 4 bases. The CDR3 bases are TGCAGCGTTACAGGGACAGGGGGAGGAGAGACCCAGTACTTC. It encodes CSVTGTGGGETQYF.

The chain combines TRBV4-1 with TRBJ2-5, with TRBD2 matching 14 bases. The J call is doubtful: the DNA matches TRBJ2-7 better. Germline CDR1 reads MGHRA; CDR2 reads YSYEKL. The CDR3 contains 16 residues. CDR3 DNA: TGCGCCAGCAGCCAAGCAGGGACTAGCGGGAGCCACGAGCAGTACTTC. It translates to CASSQAGTSGSHEQYF.

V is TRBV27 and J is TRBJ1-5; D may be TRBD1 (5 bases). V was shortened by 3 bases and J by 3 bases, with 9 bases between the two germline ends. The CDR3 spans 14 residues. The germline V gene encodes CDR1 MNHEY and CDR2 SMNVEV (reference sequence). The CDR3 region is CASSFAGFNQPQHF. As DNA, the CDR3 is TGTGCCAGCAGTTTTGCAGGGTTCAATCAGCCCCAGCATTTT.

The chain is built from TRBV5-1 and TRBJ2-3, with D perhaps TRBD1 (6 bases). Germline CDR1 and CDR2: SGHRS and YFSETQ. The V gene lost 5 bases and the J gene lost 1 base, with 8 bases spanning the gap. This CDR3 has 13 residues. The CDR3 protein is CASRRQGTDTQYF. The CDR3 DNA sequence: TGCGCCAGCAGGAGACAGGGCACAGATACGCAGTATTTT.

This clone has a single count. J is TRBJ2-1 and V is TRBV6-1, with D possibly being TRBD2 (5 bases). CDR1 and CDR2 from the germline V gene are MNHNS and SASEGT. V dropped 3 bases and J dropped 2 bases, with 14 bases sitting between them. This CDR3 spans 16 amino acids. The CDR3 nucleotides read TGTGCCAGCAGTGACCCCCGCGGGCCCGCCTACAATGAGCAGTTCTTC. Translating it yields CASSDPRGPAYNEQFF.

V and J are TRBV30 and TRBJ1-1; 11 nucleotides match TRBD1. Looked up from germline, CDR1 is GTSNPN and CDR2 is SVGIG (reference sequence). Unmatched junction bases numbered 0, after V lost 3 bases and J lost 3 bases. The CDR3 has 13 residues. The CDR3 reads CAWRDRGHTEAFF. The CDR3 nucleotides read TGTGCCTGGAGGGACAGGGGGCACACTGAAGCTTTCTTT.

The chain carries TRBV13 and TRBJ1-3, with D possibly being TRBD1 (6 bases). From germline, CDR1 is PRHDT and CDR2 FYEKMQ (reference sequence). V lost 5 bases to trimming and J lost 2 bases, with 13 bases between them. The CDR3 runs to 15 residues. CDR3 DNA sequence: TGTGCCAGCAGCCGGACAGCGCACCCTGGAAACACCATATATTTT. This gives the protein CASSRTAHPGNTIYF.

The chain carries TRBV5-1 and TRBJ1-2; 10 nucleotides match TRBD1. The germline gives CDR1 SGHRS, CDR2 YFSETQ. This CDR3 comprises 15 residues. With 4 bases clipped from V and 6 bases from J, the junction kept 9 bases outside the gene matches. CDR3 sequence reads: CASSLTGTGVNGYTF. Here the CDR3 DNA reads TGCGCCAGCAGCCTTACCGGGACAGGGGTAAATGGCTACACCTTC.

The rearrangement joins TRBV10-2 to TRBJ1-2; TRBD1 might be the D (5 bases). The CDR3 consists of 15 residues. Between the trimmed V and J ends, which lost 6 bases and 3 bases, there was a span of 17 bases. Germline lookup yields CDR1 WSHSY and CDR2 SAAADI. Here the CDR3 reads CASRTPMGGYYGYTF. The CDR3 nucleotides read TGCGCCAGCAGGACTCCCATGGGGGGATACTATGGCTACACCTTC.

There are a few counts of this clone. The CDR3 region is CASSQGAVSSYEQYF. The CDR3 region has the DNA TGCGCCAGCAGCCAAGGAGCGGTAAGCTCCTACGAGCAGTACTTC. This sequence joins TRBV4-1 and TRBJ2-7, with a weak D call TRBD2 (5 bases). The CDR3 is 15 amino acids. The germline V and J ends were trimmed by 1 base and 0 bases, with 10 bases remaining between them. Germline V gene sequence: CDR1 MGHRA, CDR2 YSYEKL.

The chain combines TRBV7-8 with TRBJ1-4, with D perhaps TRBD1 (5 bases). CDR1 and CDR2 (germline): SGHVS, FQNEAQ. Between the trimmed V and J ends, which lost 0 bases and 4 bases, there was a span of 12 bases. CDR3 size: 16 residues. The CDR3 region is CASSLAVQGVNEKLFF. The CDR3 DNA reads TGTGCCAGCAGCTTAGCGGTCCAGGGTGTTAATGAAAAACTGTTTTTT.

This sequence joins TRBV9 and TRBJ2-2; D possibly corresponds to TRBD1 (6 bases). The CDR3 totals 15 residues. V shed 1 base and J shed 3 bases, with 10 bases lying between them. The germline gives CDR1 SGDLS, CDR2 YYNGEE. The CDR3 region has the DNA TGTGCCAGCAGCGTATGGGGGCGCGACACCGGGGAGCTGTTTTTT. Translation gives CASSVWGRDTGELFF.

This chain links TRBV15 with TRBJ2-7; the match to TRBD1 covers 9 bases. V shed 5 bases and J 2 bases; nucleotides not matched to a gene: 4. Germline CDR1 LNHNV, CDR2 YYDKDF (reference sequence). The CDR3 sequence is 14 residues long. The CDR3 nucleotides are TGTGCCACCAGCCTGGGGGACAGGGCCTACGAGCAGTACTTC. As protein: CATSLGDRAYEQYF.

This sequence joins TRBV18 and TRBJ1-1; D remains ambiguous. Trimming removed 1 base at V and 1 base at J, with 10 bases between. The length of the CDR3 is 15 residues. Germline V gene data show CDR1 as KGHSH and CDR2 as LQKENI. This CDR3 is CASSPLDNSNTEAFF. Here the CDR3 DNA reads TGTGCCAGCTCACCACTCGACAACTCGAACACTGAAGCTTTCTTT.